The source of this TCR beta chain is a study of identical twins. Study-wide points: Out-of-frame alpha sequences that twins shared showed excess low generation probability. The models systematically underestimated how much out-of-frame TCR alpha was shared in monozygotic twins.

This clonotype was observed a few times. Its target is not known. The CDR3 sequence is 15 residues long. V dropped 0 bases and J dropped 2 bases, with 10 bases sitting between them. CDR1 and CDR2 (germline): SEHNR, FQNEAQ (reference sequence). Healthy Caucasians, and only they, were the donors. The authors used template switching to add a universal primer site and gave cDNA unique molecular identifiers. MiXCR was run by TCRdb on the 5' RACE reads, yielding one entry per CDR3 protein. Of 570,000 or so distinct CDR3 sequences in the sample, nearly 10% were seen once. The same specimen was also included in a second study, on yellow fever vaccine responses in identical twins.

Sequencing input: PBMCs. This chain links TRBV7-9 with TRBJ2-5; TRBD1 might be the D (6 bases). The receptor comes from a woman between 18 and 30 years old in good health. The CDR3 nucleotides are TGTGCCAGCAGCTTAGCCCGGGACACTCAAGAGACCCAGTACTTC. This gives the protein CASSLARDTQETQYF.